This T cell receptor (beta chain) was sequenced in a study of T cell responses to AZD1222 COVID-19 vaccine. Study summary: Pooling of second doses given at about 4 or about 12 weeks was done.

TCRdb's copy holds only in-frame clones and misses some; the assay was immunoSEQ multiplex PCR. The sample yields 200,000 or so clones, over 80% seen once. Broader study findings: After two AZD1222 doses, spike-specific TCR breadth and depth rose versus day 0. CD4 TCRs associated with vaccination spanned spike, dominating at 160-218 and 743-854.

The CDR3 loop spans 17 amino acids. With respect to this clone: As yet, its antigen is unknown.

This material consisted of peripheral blood, taken on day 0 of AZD1222 vaccination. The receptor was derived from an adult in good health. The chain combines TRBV7-5 with TRBJ1-5; TRBD1 is the table's D call, not checked against the DNA. TRBV7-5 is deemed a pseudogene. The CDR3 region has the DNA TGTGCCAGAAGCGTTACAGGGGCCGGCCGGGGCAATCAGCCCCAGCATTTT. Protein sequence: CARSVTGAGRGNQPQHF.